These 32 T cell receptor beta chains originate from one sample sequenced in a study of response to subunit inactivated influenza vaccine. TCRdb used MiXCR to reprocess the RT-PCR reads, holding one entry per CDR3 protein. Of around 520,000 distinct CDR3 sequences in the sample, 12% were seen once. The sample consisted of PBMCs from blood, taken on the day of vaccination. The receptors shown here come from a man in his fifties who received an inactivated influenza vaccine.

This clonotype was detected ten times or more. J is TRBJ2-3 and V is TRBV20-1; 12 bases are a match to TRBD2. There are 17 residues in the CDR3. Germline V lookup: CDR1 DFQATT, CDR2 SNEGSKA (reference sequence). The V gene end was trimmed by 0 bases and the J gene end by 5 bases; junction bases not matched to a gene: 9. As DNA, the CDR3 is TGCAGTGCTAGAGATCCCAGACTAGCGGGAGATGAAGATACGCAGTATTTT. Protein product: CSARDPRLAGDEDTQYF.

The sample holds a few counts of this clonotype. The V call is TRBV20-1, the J call TRBJ1-1; D remains unclear. The V end lost 3 bases, the J end lost 4 bases, and 6 bases lay between the germline ends. CDR3 length equals 11 residues. Germline CDR1 reads DFQATT; CDR2 reads SNEGSKA (reference sequence). The chain's CDR3 is CSASRTTEAFF. CDR3 bases: TGCAGTGCTAGCCGGACCACTGAAGCTTTCTTT.

Of note for this clonotype: An end of the junction differs from the germline gene, which may be a read error. This chain joins TRBV9 and TRBJ2-1, with 9 bases identical to TRBD1. The CDR3 has 16 amino acids. Germline-derived CDR1 and CDR2 are SGDLS and YYNGEE. The CDR3 region has the DNA TGTGTCAGCAGCCCCACCCCCGGGACAGGGTTCAATGAGCAGTTCTTC. Translation gives CVSSPTPGTGFNEQFF.

The chain couples TRBV29-1 to TRBJ2-7; D perhaps matches TRBD1 (6 bases). CDR1 SQVTM and CDR2 ANQGSEA come from the germline V gene. The CDR3 covers 13 residues. Trimming took 4 bases from V and 6 from J, leaving 16 bases between them. CDR3 amino acids: CSVGSRGAFEQYF. The DNA of the CDR3 is TGCAGCGTTGGGTCCAGGGGTGCTTTCGAGCAGTACTTC.

This clonotype was found a few times. CDR3 bases: TGTGCCTGGAGTGTAGGGCATGGGGCCAATGAGCAGTTCTTC. Residues: CAWSVGHGANEQFF. The rearrangement joins TRBV30 to TRBJ2-1, with D possibly TRBD1 on 5 matching bases. Germline V gives CDR1 GTSNPN, CDR2 SVGIG (reference sequence). V lost 0 bases, J lost 6 bases, and 12 bases lay in between. The CDR3 sequence is 14 residues long.

This chain's CDR3 is CASQRDRRSYEQYF. As DNA, the CDR3 is TGTGCCAGCCAAAGGGACAGGCGGTCCTACGAGCAGTACTTC. The chain joins TRBV2 to TRBJ2-7, with 8 nucleotides matching TRBD1. Per germline, CDR1 SNHLY and CDR2 FYNNEI. V lost 8 bases and J lost 1; bases outside the gene matches: 7. This CDR3 region has 14 residues.

The gene calls are TRBV12-3 or TRBV12-4 and TRBJ1-2, with a weak D call TRBD1 (6 bases). Trimming pared 6 bases from V and 7 bases from J, leaving 24 bases between. The CDR3 extends over 16 amino acids. CDR3 in amino acids: CASRHSGTSLSGGYTF. CDR3 sequence (DNA): TGTGCCAGCAGACATAGCGGGACATCTCTAAGTGGTGGCTACACCTTC.

The gene calls are TRBV3-1 and TRBJ2-7; TRBD1 is a possible D gene (6 bases). Germline V gene sequence: CDR1 LGHDT, CDR2 YNNKEL (reference sequence). This CDR3 spans 16 amino acids. Trimming removed 1 base from V and 1 base from J, with 14 bases in between. CDR3 in DNA: TGTGCCAGCAGCCAAGGACCGACAGGCCATTCCTACGAGCAGTACTTC. Translated: CASSQGPTGHSYEQYF.

The chain has TRBV5-6 and TRBJ1-4; D possibly corresponds to TRBD1 (5 bases). Trimming stripped 5 bases from V and 3 bases from J, with 14 bases between. The CDR3 covers 15 residues. CDR1 and CDR2 from the germline V gene are SGHDT and YYEEEE. For the CDR3, the DNA is TGTGCCAGCAGAACCCAGGGAGCGGCTAATGAAAAACTGTTTTTT. Amino acid sequence: CASRTQGAANEKLFF.

This chain uses TRBV12-3 or TRBV12-4 with TRBJ1-5; D might be TRBD1 (6 bases). This CDR3 has 15 residues. V lost 4 bases and J 9 bases, leaving 19 bases between the germline ends. DNA for the CDR3: TGTGCCAGCAGTTCCGGGACAACCAAGGGGCGGCCCCAGCATTTT. Translating it yields CASSSGTTKGRPQHF.

The chain has TRBV4-3 and TRBJ1-2; 7 nucleotides align to TRBD1. Germline CDR1 LGHNA, CDR2 YSLEER. This CDR3 has 16 amino acids. J was trimmed by 4 bases and V by 0 bases; bases with no gene match: 8. CDR3 residues: CASSQDTTGMGYGYTF. In nucleotides, the CDR3 is TGCGCCAGCAGCCAAGATACGACAGGGATGGGCTATGGCTACACCTTC.

This clonotype appeared many times. The V call is TRBV7-2, the J call TRBJ2-5; 9 nucleotides match TRBD2. In germline, CDR1 is SGHTA, CDR2 FQGNSA. The CDR3 has 16 amino acids. The V and J ends lost 4 bases and 6 bases, in that order; junction bases with no gene match: 12. CDR3 bases: TGTGCCAGCAGCTCCACCCCAGGGCGGGGGGGGCAGACCCAGTACTTC. It translates to CASSSTPGRGGQTQYF. The full variable domain, with the rest looked up from reference TRBV7-2 and TRBJ2-5, is GAGVSQSPSNKVTEKGKDVELRCDPISGHTALYWYRQSLGQGLEFLIYFQGNSAPDKSGLPSDRFSAERTGGSVSTLTIQRTQQEDSAVYLCASSSTPGRGGQTQYFGPGTRLLVL.

This sequence joins TRBV15 and TRBJ2-1; no firm D call. Germline assignment: CDR1 LNHNV and CDR2 YYDKDF (reference sequence). This CDR3 is 15 amino acids long. V was clipped by 0 bases and J by 7 bases, with 13 bases between them. The CDR3 spells CATSRDLTEQNEQFF. The CDR3 DNA sequence: TGTGCCACCAGCAGAGATTTAACGGAACAAAATGAGCAGTTCTTC.

This clonotype has a handful of counts. The V call is TRBV9, the J call TRBJ1-1, with D perhaps matching TRBD1 (5 bases). The germline V and J ends were trimmed by 0 bases and 4 bases, with 16 bases remaining between them. CDR1 and CDR2 from the germline V gene are SGDLS and YYNGEE. CDR3 length equals 16 residues. The CDR3 DNA reads as TGTGCCAGCAGCGTAGAGGGGAATGGGGGGACCACTGAAGCTTTCTTT. The encoded protein is CASSVEGNGGTTEAFF. The whole variable domain, filled in from reference TRBV9 and TRBJ1-1, reads DSGVTQTPKHLITATGQRVTLRCSPRSGDLSVYWYQQSLDQGLQFLIQYYNGEERAKGNILERFSAQQFPDLHSELNLSSLELGDSALYFCASSVEGNGGTTEAFFGQGTRLTVV.

This clonotype was seen a few times. V is TRBV24-1 and J is TRBJ2-1; 7 nucleotides agree with TRBD2. The CDR3 extends over 16 amino acids. V gave up 4 bases and J gave up 4 bases; unmatched junction bases: 9. Germline V gene lookup returns CDR1 KGHDR and CDR2 SFDVKD. The CDR3 region has the DNA TGTGCCACCAGTGAAACCGGCGGGAGCGCTTACAATGAGCAGTTCTTC. This sequence encodes CATSETGGSAYNEQFF.

The chain uses TRBV5-6 and TRBJ2-1; 13 bases are shared with TRBD2. Per the germline V gene, CDR1 is SGHDT and CDR2 is YYEEEE. This CDR3 is built from 15 residues. Losses at the gene ends were 4 bases for V and 7 bases for J; bases not matched to a gene: 5. DNA for the CDR3: TGTGCCAGCAGCGGGGGACTAGCGGGGTGGAATGAGCAGTTCTTC. Translation gives CASSGGLAGWNEQFF.

The rearrangement links TRBV20-1 to TRBJ2-1, with 9 nucleotides matching TRBD2. CDR1 and CDR2 from the germline V gene are DFQATT and SNEGSKA (reference sequence). V shed 1 base, J shed 8 bases, and the junction held 6 bases outside the gene matches. This CDR3 has 14 amino acids. The CDR3 sequence: CSARVPSGAYEQFF. CDR3 nucleotides: TGCAGTGCTAGAGTCCCTAGCGGGGCTTATGAGCAGTTCTTC.

This clonotype was seen a handful of times. V and J are TRBV5-1 and TRBJ2-7, with 7 positions matching TRBD2. The CDR3 sequence is 15 residues long. The germline V gene encodes CDR1 SGHRS and CDR2 YFSETQ. The V gene end was trimmed by 3 bases and the J gene end by 3 bases; junction bases not matched to a gene: 9. The DNA of the CDR3 is TGCGCCAGCAGCTGGGCGCGGGGGACCCTCTACGAGCAGTACTTC. Its translation: CASSWARGTLYEQYF.

The chain links TRBV11-3 to TRBJ2-1; D is perhaps TRBD2 (6 bases). The CDR3 runs 16 residues. V gave up 0 bases and J gave up 5 bases, with 14 bases separating them. Germline V gene lookup returns CDR1 SGHNT and CDR2 YENEEA. The CDR3 DNA reads TGTGCCAGCAGCTTAGATGGGAGGCTAGCCAACAATGAGCAGTTCTTC. Translating gives CASSLDGRLANNEQFF.

This clonotype was detected many times. The chain carries TRBV12-3 or TRBV12-4 and TRBJ2-7; D may be TRBD2 (5 bases). The V end was cut by 2 bases, the J end by 6 bases, with 14 bases between. The CDR3 consists of 14 residues. The CDR3 nucleotides are TGTGCCAGCAGTTTATCTCCCAGGAGGTCCGAGCAGTACTTC. Amino acids: CASSLSPRRSEQYF.

This clonotype was counted only a few times. This chain joins TRBV28 and TRBJ2-1, with 10 positions matching TRBD1. The trim removed 6 bases at V and 9 bases at J, leaving 11 bases unmatched. CDR3 size: 15 residues. Germline loops: CDR1 MDHEN, CDR2 SYDVKM. CDR3 nucleotide sequence: TGTGCCAGCAGCCCCGGGACAGGGGTTTTCGGTGAGCAGTTCTTC. This encodes CASSPGTGVFGEQFF.

This clonotype was seen a few times. This chain joins TRBV2 and TRBJ2-5; perhaps TRBD2 as D (6 bases). V lost 10 bases to trimming and J lost 1 base, with 13 bases between them. The CDR3 is 13 residues long. From germline, CDR1 is SNHLY and CDR2 FYNNEI. CDR3 protein: CATMAGGQETQYF. In nucleotides, the CDR3 is TGTGCCACGATGGCCGGGGGCCAAGAGACCCAGTACTTC.

The table lists this clonotype with many counts. V usage is TRBV10-3 and J usage is TRBJ2-5; no clear D. CDR1 ENHRY and CDR2 SYGVKD come from the germline V gene. Trimming took off 0 bases at V and 10 bases at J, with 15 bases between the two ends. The CDR3 runs 14 residues. The DNA of the CDR3 is TGTGCCATCAGTGAGTCGTTTTGGGCAAAAGTCCAGTACTTC. The encoded protein is CAISESFWAKVQYF.

The rearrangement links TRBV20-1 to TRBJ2-5, with 8 bases lining up with TRBD2. This CDR3 has 14 amino acids. The trim removed 4 bases at V and 1 base at J, leaving 5 bases unmatched. Per the germline V gene, CDR1 is DFQATT and CDR2 is SNEGSKA (reference sequence). CDR3 in amino acids: CSAKTGTSQETQYF. CDR3 DNA sequence: TGCAGTGCTAAGACCGGGACTAGCCAAGAGACCCAGTACTTC.

This clonotype was observed at least ten times. This rearrangement joins TRBV20-1 to TRBJ2-1; 7 bases align to TRBD2. The trim removed 3 bases at V and 3 bases at J, leaving 5 bases unmatched. This CDR3 has 14 amino acids. CDR1 and CDR2 from the germline V gene are DFQATT and SNEGSKA (reference sequence). CDR3: CSARGGVFYNEQFF. The CDR3 nucleotides read TGCAGTGCTAGGGGGGGGGTTTTCTACAATGAGCAGTTCTTC.

This clonotype was counted a few times. The chain is built from TRBV7-2 and TRBJ1-4, with 8 bases aligning to TRBD1. CDR3 length: 14 amino acids. V was clipped by 5 bases and J by 8 bases; unmatched bases: 7. Germline V gene sequence: CDR1 SGHTA, CDR2 FQGNSA. CDR3 bases: TGTGCCAGCAGCGCCCAGGGGGCCCGAGAAAAACTGTTTTTT. It specifies CASSAQGAREKLFF.

The chain has TRBV11-1 and TRBJ2-3, with D perhaps TRBD1 (5 bases). The CDR3 has 18 amino acids. V lost 0 bases and J lost 1, with 17 bases in between. Germline V lookup: CDR1 SGHAT, CDR2 FQDESV (reference sequence). CDR3 protein: CASSLAFGQGPGTDTQYF. The CDR3 nucleotides are TGTGCCAGCAGCTTAGCATTTGGGCAGGGTCCTGGCACAGATACGCAGTATTTT.

The V call is TRBV18, the J call TRBJ2-3; D is unresolved. The CDR3 totals 13 residues. Germline-derived CDR1 and CDR2 are KGHSH and LQKENI. V was shortened by 3 bases and J by 6 bases, with 10 bases between the two germline ends. The CDR3 nucleotides read TGTGCCAGCTCACCGATCGGCTCTGATACGCAGTATTTT. Residues: CASSPIGSDTQYF.

This clonotype is a singleton in its sample. The V gene is TRBV20-1, the J gene TRBJ1-6; D is perhaps TRBD1 (5 bases). CDR1 and CDR2 (germline): DFQATT, SNEGSKA (reference sequence). The CDR3 runs 13 residues. The V end lost 2 bases, the J end lost 7 bases, and 9 bases lay between the germline ends. CDR3 sequence (DNA): TGCAGTGCTAGACGCCGGGGGAATTCACCCCTCCACTTT. Translation gives CSARRRGNSPLHF.

This clonotype has a count of ten or more. CDR3 coding DNA: TGCAGTGCTAGACCGACTAGCGGGGGGGCCTCCGGGGAGCTGTTTTTT. It encodes CSARPTSGGASGELFF. This rearrangement joins TRBV20-1 to TRBJ2-2, with 14 bases aligning to TRBD2. This CDR3 is 16 amino acids long. Germline CDR1 is DFQATT and CDR2 is SNEGSKA (reference sequence). V was clipped by 2 bases and J by 6 bases; unmatched bases: 5.

This chain links TRBV7-2 with TRBJ2-5; a weak D match, TRBD2 (7 bases). With 0 bases removed from V and 4 bases from J, the gap between germline ends came to 21 bases. The CDR3 has 18 residues. Germline V gives CDR1 SGHTA, CDR2 FQGNSA. The CDR3: CASSLAGGPSRQVETQYF. CDR3 nucleotides: TGTGCCAGCAGCTTAGCGGGGGGGCCCAGCAGACAGGTAGAGACCCAGTACTTC.

The rearrangement uses TRBV12-3 or TRBV12-4 and TRBJ1-4, with 10 nucleotides matching TRBD1. The CDR3 runs to 18 residues. Losses at the gene ends were 6 bases for V and 6 bases for J; bases not matched to a gene: 16. CDR3 protein: CASSRGDRGAGSHEKLFF. CDR3 bases: TGTGCCAGCAGCCGTGGGGACAGGGGAGCGGGTAGTCATGAAAAACTGTTTTTT.